This entry is about one T cell receptor beta chain. The antigen is undetermined. The record originates from a study of T cells expressing NK-cell markers. Study observations and caveats: In over 5 donors, dominant CD3+CD56+NKG2C+ clonotypes ranked among the top 10 CD8+ clonotypes. Specificity for HCMV among expanded NKG2C+ T cell clones was not established.

Germline V lookup: CDR1 SGDLS, CDR2 YYNGEE. The CDR3 runs 17 residues. TCRdb re-called the 5' RACE reads and shows each CDR3 protein once, DNA omitted. The repertoire table contains 450,000 to 600,000 distinct CDR3 sequences. This chain joins TRBV9 and TRBJ1-3; there is no DNA to check the TCRdb D call of TRBD1. Material: blood T cells: a sorted CD56 or NKG2C T cell subset, CD4+ or CD8+ T cells, or bulk PBMC T cells (not recorded which). The receptor was isolated from a man between 18 and 29 years old in good health. The CDR3 sequence is CASSGPPQGPAGNTIYF.